This T cell receptor (beta chain) stems from a study of STAT3 mutations in large granular lymphocyte leukemia. On this clone itself: The target antigen is unknown.

Study-level points and caveats: A small but highly pathogenic clone may have been missed. Every T-LGLL patient had at least one immunodominant TCRbeta clonotype.

Germline V CDR1 and CDR2: MDHEN, SYDVKM. CDR3 length: 14 amino acids. Trimming at V came to 6 bases and at J to 2 bases, leaving 7 bases not matched to a gene. Sequencing used immunoSEQ multiplex PCR; TCRdb keeps in-frame clones, though not all of them. The sample includes 12,000 or so clones, over 75% seen only once; the top ten take less than 90%. The rearrangement joins TRBV28 to TRBJ2-7; 7 bases match TRBD1. The material sequenced was peripheral blood mononuclear cells. This TCR was recovered from an elderly man with T-cell large granular lymphocyte leukemia. Some clones in this sample may be carry-over from other donors' samples. CDR3 amino acids: CASSLPTGPYEQYF. The CDR3 DNA is TGTGCCAGCAGCCTCCCGACAGGGCCCTACGAGCAGTACTTC.